This T cell receptor beta chain was sequenced for a study of cytomegalovirus exposure and HLA in healthy donors. The PCR contained 60 Vbeta and 13 Jbeta primers. The method was immunoSEQ multiplex PCR; TCRdb's version includes in-frame clones alone and lacks a portion of them. This sample's clone table lists 85,000 or so clones. Study-level results: Accounts indicate the classifier identified cytomegalovirus status with strong specificity and sensitivity. A later analysis showed that HLA-associated TCR beta chains had undergone more clonal expansion than equally common others.

Germline V gene sequence: CDR1 SGHKS, CDR2 YYEKEE (reference sequence). CDR3 length equals 15 residues. Trimming cost V 4 bases and J 1 base; bases outside gene matches: 7. Worth noting for this clone: Its antigen is still unknown.

The chain couples TRBV5-5 to TRBJ1-1; 7 bases match TRBD1. This sequence was found in a woman in her twenties or thirties in good health and CMV-seronegative. Sequencing was done on a sample of PBMCs. CDR3 DNA sequence: TGTGCCAGCAGCGAAGGGACAGCTCGGAACACTGAAGCTTTCTTT. This gives the protein CASSEGTARNTEAFF.